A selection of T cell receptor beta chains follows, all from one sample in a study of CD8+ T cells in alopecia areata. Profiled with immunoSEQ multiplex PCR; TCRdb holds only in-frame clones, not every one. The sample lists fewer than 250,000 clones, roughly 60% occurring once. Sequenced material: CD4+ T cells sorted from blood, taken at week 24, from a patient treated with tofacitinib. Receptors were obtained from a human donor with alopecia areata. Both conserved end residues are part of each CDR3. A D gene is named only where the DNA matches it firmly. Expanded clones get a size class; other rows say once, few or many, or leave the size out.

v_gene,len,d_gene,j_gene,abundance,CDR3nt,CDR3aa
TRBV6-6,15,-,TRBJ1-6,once,TGTGCCAGCCTCTCAGGGAAGAGTTATAATTCACCCCTCCACTTT,CASLSGKSYNSPLHF
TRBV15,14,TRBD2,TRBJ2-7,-,TGTGCCACCAGCAGAGACGGGCTAGCGGGGGAGCAGTACTTC,CATSRDGLAGEQYF
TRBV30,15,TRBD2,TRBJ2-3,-,TGTGCCTGGAGTGGGGGAGCGGGGGGGCGAGATACGCAGTATTTT,CAWSGGAGGRDTQYF
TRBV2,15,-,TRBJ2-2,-,TGTGCCAGCAGTGCCAGGGCGTCGAACACCGGGGAGCTGTTTTTT,CASSARASNTGELFF
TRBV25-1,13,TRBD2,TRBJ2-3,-,TGTGCCAGCAACGGCGGGGGGGCAAACACGCAGTATTTT,CASNGGGANTQYF
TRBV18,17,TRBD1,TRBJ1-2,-,TGTGCCAGCTCACCACCGGGACAGGTTACCTTCCTCTATGGCTACACCTTC,CASSPPGQVTFLYGYTF
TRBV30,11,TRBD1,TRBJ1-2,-,TGTGCGGACAGGGCGGGCTATGGCTACACCTTC,CADRAGYGYTF
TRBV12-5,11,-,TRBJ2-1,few,TGTGCTAGTGGTTTGGTAAATGAGCAGTTCTTC,CASGLVNEQFF
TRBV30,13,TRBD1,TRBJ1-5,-,TGTGCCTGGGGAACAGGGGGCGGTCAGCCCCAGCATTTT,CAWGTGGGQPQHF
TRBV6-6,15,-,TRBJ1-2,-,TGTGCCAGCAGTTACGTGACCGTCAAGAACTATGGCTACACCTTC,CASSYVTVKNYGYTF
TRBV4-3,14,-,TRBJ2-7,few,TGCGCCAGCAGCCGCCAAACGGGGAACTACGAGCAGTACTTC,CASSRQTGNYEQYF
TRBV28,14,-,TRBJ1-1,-,TGTGCCAGCAGGAAAGATGCTCAGAACACTGAAGCTTTCTTT,CASRKDAQNTEAFF